The T cell receptor beta chain under discussion was sequenced for a study of CD8+ T cells in alopecia areata. Across the study: Patients received oral tofacitinib, 5 to 10 mg twice daily, for moderate-to-severe alopecia areata.

The CDR3 has 14 residues. The junction had 5 bases not matched to a gene; V was cut back by 4 bases and J by 4 bases. CDR1 and CDR2 (germline): SGHTA, FQGNSA. Sequencing relied on a cDNA template that was reverse transcribed from extracted RNA. Sequencing used immunoSEQ multiplex PCR; TCRdb keeps in-frame clones, though not all of them. This sample carries 150,000 to 200,000 clones, around three fifths of them seen once, and the ten largest clones take about 14%. The origin of this receptor is a human donor with alopecia areata. V usage is TRBV7-2 and J usage is TRBJ1-1, with 8 bases matching TRBD1. The sample in question was CD4+ T cells sorted from blood, obtained at week 0. The CDR3 bases are TGTGCCAGCAGCTCCCGGACAGGGCGCACTGAAGCTTTCTTT. Translating it yields CASSSRTGRTEAFF.